Sequencing of this T cell receptor beta chain was carried out in a study of blood T cell repertoires in COVID-19 (dated by TCRdb to between 2020 and 2021). Background for the entire study: Collaborator samples came from the United States, Italy and Spain and covered acute and convalescent phases of COVID-19. The sample metadata nearly always contained a de-identified subject ID, COVID-19 status, age in years and sex. The dataset comprised deeply sampled blood TCRbeta repertoires from subjects exposed to, actively infected with, or recovered from COVID-19. The material from the prospective study consisted of cDNA or gDNA derived from T cells, B-cell-depleted T cells, or PBMCs. Where available, HLA class I and class II types were obtained from metadata supplied by the sample provider rather than from assay-based typing. The repertoires were made available in a free public database intended to serve as a resource for research on the immune response to SARS-CoV-2. The samples were drawn from two sources: the first 160 participants of the ongoing ImmuneRACE study, and some 1,300 subjects contributed by 6 global collaborators. The study at large found these results: Clinical and demographic metadata were provided uncurated, with the amount varying by source and participant.

Each collaborating institution followed its own protocols to collect whole blood in K2EDTA tubes. For TCRbeta analysis, collaborator samples were shipped as frozen whole blood, as isolated PBMCs, or as DNA extracted from either sample type. Trimming removed 2 bases from V and 7 bases from J, leaving 8 bases between the germline ends. The CDR3 runs 12 residues from the cysteine to the phenylalanine. Only the CDR3 DNA stays, 36 bases, in frame from base 1. TCRbeta CDR3 regions were amplified from genomic DNA by means of the immunoSEQ Assay, a bias-controlled multiplex PCR. The study's processing was this. Nucleated cell counts per sample were estimated from amplification of reference gene primers within the assay. To quantify the absolute abundance of each unique TCRbeta CDR3 rearrangement, sequence reads were collapsed and filtered. For each sample, productive Simpson clonality was calculated as the square root of Simpson's diversity index across productive rearrangements. In TCRdb, the immuneACCESS table is reduced to in-frame sequences with V and J assigned. These tables do not hold every clone; where another copy was compared, an unresolved V gene accounts for under half, and the others remain unexplained. V, J and clone size are taken as reported in that table, and D and trimming were inferred from the DNA itself. The sample table shows roughly 150,000 clones, and 75% to 90% are seen once. The top ten clones comprise 2.5% to 3.5% of the sample.

Notes on this clone: What antigen it recognizes has not been identified. Base-call qualities are not available, and no considerably larger clone is one nucleotide away.

The specimen sequenced was peripheral blood. This chain is built from TRBV12-3 or TRBV12-4 and TRBJ1-2; no confident D gene assignment can be made. The sequence was obtained from a woman aged 55-75 years with active COVID-19. The CDR3 reads CASSLPGSGYTF. The nucleotide sequence reads TGTGCCAGCAGTTTACCGGGAAGTGGCTACACCTTC.